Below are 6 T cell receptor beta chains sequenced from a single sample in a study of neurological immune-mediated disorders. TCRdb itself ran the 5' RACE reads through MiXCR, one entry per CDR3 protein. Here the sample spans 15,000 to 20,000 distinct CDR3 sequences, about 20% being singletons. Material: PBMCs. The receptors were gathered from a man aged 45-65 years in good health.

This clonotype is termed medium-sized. The CDR3 coding sequence is TGCAGTGCTAGAGTGGGACAGGGAAGTCAGCCCCAGCATTTT. Translated, it gives CSARVGQGSQPQHF. This chain uses TRBV20-1 with TRBJ1-5, with 9 bases that match TRBD1. Per the germline V gene, CDR1 is DFQATT and CDR2 is SNEGSKA (reference sequence). V gave up 1 base and J gave up 6 bases; unmatched junction bases: 4. CDR3 length: 14 amino acids.

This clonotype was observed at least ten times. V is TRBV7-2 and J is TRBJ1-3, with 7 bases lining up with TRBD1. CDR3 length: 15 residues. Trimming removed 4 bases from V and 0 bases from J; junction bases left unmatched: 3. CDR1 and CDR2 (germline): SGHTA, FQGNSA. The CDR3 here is CASSSGQLSGNTIYF. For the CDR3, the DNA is TGTGCCAGCAGCTCGGGACAGCTCTCTGGAAACACCATATATTTT.

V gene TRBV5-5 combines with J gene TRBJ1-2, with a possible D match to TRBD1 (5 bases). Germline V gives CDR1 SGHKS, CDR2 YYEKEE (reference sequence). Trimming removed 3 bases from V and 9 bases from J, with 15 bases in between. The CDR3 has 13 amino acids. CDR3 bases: TGTGCCAGCAGCTCGGGGGACGTGAATTGCTACACCTTC. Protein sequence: CASSSGDVNCYTF.

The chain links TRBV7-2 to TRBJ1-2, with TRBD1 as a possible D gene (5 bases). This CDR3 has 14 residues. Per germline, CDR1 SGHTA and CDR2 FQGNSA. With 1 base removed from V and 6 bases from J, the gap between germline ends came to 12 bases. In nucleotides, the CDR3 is TGTGCCAGCAGCTTAGTCGGGACGGGCCATGGCTACACCTTC. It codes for CASSLVGTGHGYTF.

The DNA for the CDR3 is TGTGCCAGCAGCTTAGAGGCACAAGCTAACTATGGCTACACCTTC. Its translation: CASSLEAQANYGYTF. The genes are TRBV7-2 and TRBJ1-2, with unresolved D. Trimming cost V 1 base and J 0 bases, with 9 bases left between them. CDR1 is SGHTA and CDR2 is FQGNSA in the germline V gene. The CDR3 is 15 residues long.

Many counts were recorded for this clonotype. Here the CDR3 reads CATSDSGEYTIYF. The CDR3 DNA sequence: TGTGCCACCAGTGATTCAGGAGAGTACACCATATATTTT. V is TRBV24-1 and J is TRBJ1-3, with D unclear. The germline V gene has CDR1 KGHDR and CDR2 SFDVKD. V shed 2 bases and J shed 8 bases, with 9 bases lying between them. The CDR3 length is 13 residues.